Below are 13 T cell receptor beta chains sequenced from a single sample in a study of blood T cell repertoires in COVID-19 (dated by TCRdb to the early 2020s). The library came from the immunoSEQ multiplex PCR assay. The immuneACCESS repertoire file appears here via TCRdb, limited to in-frame rearrangements. These files lack a portion of the clones; in checked studies, under half of the deficit traces to unresolved V genes, and the cause of the others is not known. The sample contains fewer than 350,000 clones, 80% to 90% of them found a single time. About 4.6% of the sample rests with the top ten. The sample taken for sequencing was peripheral blood. These receptors were taken from a man in his forties with acute or convalescent COVID-19.

This clone was counted a single time. This rearrangement joins TRBV12-5 to TRBJ1-1; D perhaps matches TRBD1 (5 bases). The germline gives CDR1 LGHNT, CDR2 FRNRAP. This CDR3 spans 13 amino acids. The ends were cut back, 1 base at V and 4 bases at J, with 7 bases in the middle. CDR3 amino acids: CASGLAGLTEAFF. CDR3 nucleotide sequence: TGTGCTAGTGGTTTGGCAGGGCTCACTGAAGCTTTCTTT.

The chain couples TRBV5-1 to TRBJ2-1, with a possible D match to TRBD2 (6 bases). V lost 1 base and J 8 bases, leaving 10 bases between the germline ends. Germline V gene lookup returns CDR1 SGHRS and CDR2 YFSETQ. The CDR3 contains 13 residues. The CDR3 DNA reads as TGCGCCAGCAGCTTGCGGTCGGGGGATGAGCAGTTCTTC. Translating it yields CASSLRSGDEQFF.

The J gene is TRBJ2-5, the V gene TRBV5-5; 7 nucleotides align to TRBD2. Germline V gene data show CDR1 as SGHKS and CDR2 as YYEKEE (reference sequence). Germline trimming cut 5 bases from V and 1 base from J; bases unmatched to any gene: 8. The CDR3 has 15 residues. CDR3 sequence reads: CASSWEGGFQETQYF. For the CDR3, the DNA is TGTGCCAGCAGTTGGGAGGGTGGATTCCAAGAGACCCAGTACTTC. Full variable domain (rest looked up from reference TRBV5-5 and TRBJ2-5): DAGVTQSPTHLIKTRGQQVTLRCSPISGHKSVSWYQQVLGQGPQFIFQYYEKEERGRGNFPDRFSARQFPNYSSELNVNALLLGDSALYLCASSWEGGFQETQYFGPGTRLLVL.

The gene calls are TRBV11-2 and TRBJ2-7, with TRBD1 identical over 7 bases. V lost 5 bases and J lost 0; bases outside the gene matches: 7. Germline V gives CDR1 SGHAT, CDR2 FQNNGV. The CDR3 sequence is 15 residues long. CDR3 region: CASSLTGASSYEQYF. CDR3 DNA sequence: TGTGCCAGCAGCCTTACAGGGGCGAGCTCCTACGAGCAGTACTTC.

The chain joins TRBV19 to TRBJ2-1; 11 bases are shared with TRBD1. Looked up from germline, CDR1 is LNHDA and CDR2 is SQIVND (reference sequence). V was clipped by 1 base and J by 9 bases; unmatched bases: 2. The CDR3 is 14 residues long. CDR3 in DNA: TGTGCCAGTAGTATAGGCGGACAGGGGGCTGAGCAGTTCTTC. Protein sequence: CASSIGGQGAEQFF.

The chain carries TRBV6-5 and TRBJ1-1; D might be TRBD1 (5 bases). In germline, CDR1 is MNHEY, CDR2 SVGAGI. The CDR3 totals 13 residues. The V gene lost 6 bases and the J gene lost 5 bases, with 13 bases spanning the gap. The CDR3 region has the DNA TGTGCCAGCAGGGGACGGGGGAGGACTGAAGCTTTCTTT. Protein sequence: CASRGRGRTEAFF.

The chain links TRBV6-1 to TRBJ2-7; TRBD1 matches 8 bases. V shed 1 base, J shed 3 bases, and the junction held 5 bases outside the gene matches. Looked up from germline, CDR1 is MNHNS and CDR2 is SASEGT. There are 15 residues in the CDR3. Written as DNA, the CDR3 is TGTGCCAGCAGTGAAGGACAGGGGCTGGGCTACGAGCAGTACTTC. Its translation: CASSEGQGLGYEQYF.

V and J are TRBV10-3 and TRBJ2-3; D perhaps matches TRBD1 (6 bases). The CDR3 runs 12 residues. Germline assignment: CDR1 ENHRY and CDR2 SYGVKD. The V and J ends lost 8 bases and 3 bases respectively, with 9 bases between them. CDR3 sequence reads: CAIRDTTDTQYF. The CDR3, as DNA: TGTGCCATCCGGGACACAACAGATACGCAGTATTTT.

V and J are TRBV10-2 and TRBJ2-7; 11 bases map to TRBD1. The ends lost 5 bases at V and 5 bases at J; junction bases unmatched: 5. There are 14 residues in the CDR3. Germline values: CDR1 WSHSY, CDR2 SAAADI. CDR3 DNA sequence: TGCGCCAGCAGTCAGGACAGGGGGCGACACGAGCAGTACTTC. As protein: CASSQDRGRHEQYF.

The chain combines TRBV5-4 with TRBJ2-5; 9 bases are shared with TRBD1. The germline V gene has CDR1 SGHNT and CDR2 YYREEE (reference sequence). The CDR3 is made up of 14 amino acids. With V trimmed by 3 bases and J by 5 bases, 5 bases remained unmatched. CDR3 DNA sequence: TGTGCCAGCAGCTCACCACAGGGGGCGGAGACCCAGTACTTC. Translated: CASSSPQGAETQYF.

This chain connects TRBV2 to TRBJ2-3; 7 nucleotides align to TRBD2. This CDR3 has 15 residues. Germline-derived CDR1 and CDR2 are SNHLY and FYNNEI. Unmatched junction bases numbered 8, after V lost 6 bases and J lost 2 bases. The CDR3 is CASRKSGDFTDTQYF. The CDR3, as DNA: TGTGCCAGCAGGAAGAGCGGGGACTTCACAGATACGCAGTATTTT.

The V call is TRBV5-1, the J call TRBJ2-2, with D hard to call. Trimming left V 0 bases short and J 5 bases short, with 14 bases between. The CDR3 loop spans 16 amino acids. CDR1 and CDR2 (germline): SGHRS, YFSETQ. The CDR3 loop reads CASSLVPDLRTGELFF. In DNA, the CDR3 is TGCGCCAGCAGCTTGGTCCCAGACCTGAGGACCGGGGAGCTGTTTTTT.

The chain combines TRBV19 with TRBJ2-1, with D maybe TRBD2 (6 bases). The V end was cut by 6 bases, the J end by 7 bases, with 16 bases between. Germline CDR1 reads LNHDA; CDR2 reads SQIVND (reference sequence). The CDR3 runs to 14 residues. The CDR3 spells CASRAGGTFNEQFF. CDR3 nucleotide sequence: TGTGCCAGTAGGGCTGGGGGGACTTTTAATGAGCAGTTCTTC. The entire variable domain, with the rest obtained from reference TRBV19 and TRBJ2-1, is as follows: DGGITQSPKYLFRKEGQNVTLSCEQNLNHDAMYWYRQDPGQGLRLIYYSQIVNDFQKGDIAEGYSVSREKKESFPLTVTSAQKNPTAFYLCASRAGGTFNEQFFGPGTRLTVL.